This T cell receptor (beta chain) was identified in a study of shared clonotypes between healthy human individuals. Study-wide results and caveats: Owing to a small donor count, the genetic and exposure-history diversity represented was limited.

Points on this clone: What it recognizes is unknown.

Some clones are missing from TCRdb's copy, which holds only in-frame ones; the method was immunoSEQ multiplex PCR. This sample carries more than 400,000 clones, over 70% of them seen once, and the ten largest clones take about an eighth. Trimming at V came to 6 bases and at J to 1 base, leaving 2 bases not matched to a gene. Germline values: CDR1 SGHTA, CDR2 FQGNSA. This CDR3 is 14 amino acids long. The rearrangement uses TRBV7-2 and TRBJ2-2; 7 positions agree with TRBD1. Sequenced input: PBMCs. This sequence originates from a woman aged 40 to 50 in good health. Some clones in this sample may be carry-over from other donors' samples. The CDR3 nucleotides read TGTGCCAGCAGGGGGACAGAGAACACCGGGGAGCTGTTTTTT. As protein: CASRGTENTGELFF. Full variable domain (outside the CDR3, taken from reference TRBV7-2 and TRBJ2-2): GAGVSQSPSNKVTEKGKDVELRCDPISGHTALYWYRQSLGQGLEFLIYFQGNSAPDKSGLPSDRFSAERTGGSVSTLTIQRTQQEDSAVYLCASRGTENTGELFFGEGSRLTVL.